The 22 T cell receptor beta chains listed next were all sequenced from one sample in a study of blood T cell repertoires in COVID-19. Repertoires were generated with immunoSEQ multiplex PCR, while TCRdb's copy carries only in-frame clones and drops some. The profile shows about 190,000 clones, around 79% of them singletons. Sequencing was performed on peripheral blood. Source of these receptors: a man between 60 and 75 years old with active or convalescent COVID-19.

The chain recombines TRBV15 with TRBJ2-1; the D gene is possibly TRBD1 (5 bases). V gave up 2 bases and J gave up 8 bases, with 19 bases separating them. The CDR3 totals 16 residues. The V gene's germline CDR1 is LNHNV and CDR2 YYDKDF (reference sequence). CDR3 residues: CATSRTQGYVGHEQFF. The CDR3 DNA reads TGTGCCACCAGCAGAACTCAGGGTTATGTCGGCCATGAGCAGTTCTTC.

J is TRBJ2-7 and V is TRBV28; tentatively, D is TRBD1 (6 bases). Trimming took 7 bases from V and 4 from J, leaving 11 bases between them. This CDR3 is 12 amino acids long. CDR1 is MDHEN, CDR2 SYDVKM, per germline. CDR3 in DNA: TGTGCCAGCACCCGAACAGGGTACGAGCAGTACTTC. Protein product: CASTRTGYEQYF.

This clone was observed a few times. The chain recombines TRBV3-1 (or the pseudogene TRBV3-2) with TRBJ1-4; D is uncertain. Per germline, CDR1 LGHDT and CDR2 YNNKEL (reference sequence). The length of the CDR3 is 16 residues. Deletions cut 0 bases from V and 7 bases from J, with 15 bases between. In DNA form, the CDR3 reads TGTGCCAGCAGCCAAGAAGGAGCAGCGGGAGGTGAAAAACTGTTTTTT. This translates into CASSQEGAAGGEKLFF.

The CDR3 DNA reads TGTGCCAGCAGCCAAGATTCCGGACAGGGGGGCGGCGGGGAGCTGTTTTTT. Translated: CASSQDSGQGGGGELFF. J is TRBJ2-2 and V is TRBV4-2; 10 bases map to TRBD1. CDR1 is LGHNA and CDR2 is YNFKEQ in the germline V gene. CDR3 length: 17 residues. Trimming removed 0 bases from V and 7 bases from J; junction bases left unmatched: 8.

This clone came up once. CDR3 sequence reads: CASRRVRDREDSPLHF. In nucleotides, the CDR3 is TGTGCCAGCCGAAGAGTACGGGACAGGGAGGATTCACCCCTCCACTTT. This chain joins TRBV27 and TRBJ1-6, with TRBD1 matching 9 bases. V shed 8 bases, J shed 8 bases, and the junction held 13 bases outside the gene matches. This CDR3 has 16 amino acids. Germline V gene sequence: CDR1 MNHEY, CDR2 SMNVEV (reference sequence).

V and J are TRBV6-5 and TRBJ2-7; 7 bases are a match to TRBD1. CDR1 is MNHEY and CDR2 is SVGAGI in the germline V gene. V was pared by 7 bases and J by 0 bases, with 9 bases of the junction left unmatched. This CDR3 is built from 15 residues. The chain's CDR3 is CASNSGQSFSYEQYF. The CDR3 bases are TGTGCCAGCAACTCGGGACAGAGCTTCTCCTACGAGCAGTACTTC.

The CDR3 spells CSVGASGFPNQPQHF. The CDR3 DNA reads TGCAGCGTAGGGGCGTCAGGGTTCCCCAATCAGCCCCAGCATTTT. The chain is built from TRBV29-1 and TRBJ1-5, with a tentative D call TRBD1 (5 bases). This CDR3 spans 15 amino acids. The germline gives CDR1 SQVTM, CDR2 ANQGSEA. The germline V and J ends were trimmed by 6 bases and 3 bases, with 18 bases remaining between them.

The chain employs TRBV20-1 and TRBJ2-7, with D unclear. CDR1 DFQATT and CDR2 SNEGSKA come from the germline V gene (reference sequence). The CDR3 runs to 13 residues. The V gene lost 3 bases and the J gene lost 6 bases, with 15 bases spanning the gap. This CDR3 is CSASSSRFGEQYF. The CDR3 nucleotides are TGCAGTGCTAGTTCTAGTAGGTTCGGCGAGCAGTACTTC.

This clone was counted many times. The J gene is TRBJ2-7, the V gene TRBV29-1; D not certain. Germline V gene data show CDR1 as SQVTM and CDR2 as ANQGSEA. This CDR3 has 11 residues. The germline V and J ends were trimmed by 0 bases and 6 bases, with 6 bases remaining between them. CDR3 DNA sequence: TGCAGCGTTGAAGATTCGCGCGAGCAGTACTTC. Translation gives CSVEDSREQYF.

The chain uses TRBV28 and TRBJ2-7; TRBD2 might be the D (5 bases). V lost 1 base to trimming and J lost 0 bases, with 13 bases between them. CDR3 length: 16 amino acids. Germline CDR1 MDHEN, CDR2 SYDVKM. The CDR3 region is CASSLLGRRSSYEQYF. CDR3 DNA: TGTGCCAGCAGTTTATTAGGCAGGAGGAGCTCCTACGAGCAGTACTTC. Full variable domain (remainder filled in from reference TRBV28 and TRBJ2-7): DVKVTQSSRYLVKRTGEKVFLECVQDMDHENMFWYRQDPGLGLRLIYFSYDVKMKEKGDIPEGYSVSREKKERFSLILESASTNQTSMYLCASSLLGRRSSYEQYFGPGTRLTVT.

The chain recombines TRBV12-3 or TRBV12-4 with TRBJ1-5, with D hard to call. Trimming cost V 0 bases and J 5 bases, with 5 bases left between them. This CDR3 has 13 amino acids. The CDR3 loop is CASSLAQDQPQHF. CDR3 bases: TGTGCCAGCAGTTTAGCGCAGGATCAGCCCCAGCATTTT.

This sequence joins TRBV5-1 and TRBJ1-2; D gene unclear. Germline assignment: CDR1 SGHRS and CDR2 YFSETQ. V lost 4 bases, J lost 3 bases, and 10 bases lay in between. CDR3 length: 13 amino acids. The CDR3 loop reads CASSPYRDYGYTF. The CDR3 region has the DNA TGCGCCAGCAGCCCGTACAGAGACTATGGCTACACCTTC. The full variable domain, in which reference TRBV5-1 and TRBJ1-2 provide the parts outside the CDR3, is KAGVTQTPRYLIKTRGQQVTLSCSPISGHRSVSWYQQTPGQGLQFLFEYFSETQRNKGNFPGRFSGRQFSNSRSEMNVSTLELGDSALYLCASSPYRDYGYTFGSGTRLTVV.

The sample holds a few counts of this clone. The chain uses TRBV24-1 and TRBJ2-2, with D possibly being TRBD1 (5 bases). The V and J ends lost 4 bases and 0 bases respectively, with 11 bases between them. CDR1 and CDR2 from the germline V gene are KGHDR and SFDVKD. This CDR3 has 16 amino acids. The CDR3 DNA follows: TGTGCCACCAGTGACGCGACAGACGCGAACACCGGGGAGCTGTTTTTT. Translation gives CATSDATDANTGELFF.

The chain couples TRBV7-2 to TRBJ2-5; the match to TRBD2 covers 10 bases. Trimming removed 2 bases from V and 0 bases from J; junction bases left unmatched: 9. The germline V gene encodes CDR1 SGHTA and CDR2 FQGNSA. This CDR3 is 18 amino acids long. The CDR3 region has the DNA TGTGCCAGCAGCTTACTAGCGGGGGAGGTATTTTACCAAGAGACCCAGTACTTC. This encodes CASSLLAGEVFYQETQYF.

The chain recombines TRBV5-4 with TRBJ2-2, with 9 bases fitting TRBD1. Per germline, CDR1 SGHNT and CDR2 YYREEE (reference sequence). This CDR3 contains 15 residues. V trimming: 3 bases; J trimming: 4 bases; junction bases outside the gene matches: 4. CDR3 nucleotides: TGTGCCAGCAGCTCCGGGACAGGGCGCACCGGGGAGCTGTTTTTT. This gives the protein CASSSGTGRTGELFF.

The genes are TRBV4-3 and TRBJ2-7; 7 bases map to TRBD2. V gave up 1 base and J gave up 5 bases; unmatched junction bases: 2. CDR3 size: 13 residues. Germline values: CDR1 LGHNA, CDR2 YSLEER. The DNA for the CDR3 is TGCGCCAGCAGCCAAGGGGGAGGGAACGAGCAGTACTTC. Protein sequence: CASSQGGGNEQYF.

The chain recombines TRBV9 with TRBJ2-5, with 9 bases identical to TRBD1. The CDR3 extends over 13 amino acids. Germline-derived CDR1 and CDR2 are SGDLS and YYNGEE. After removal of 3 bases from V and 7 bases from J, the junction contained 4 bases not matched to a gene. The CDR3 nucleotides are TGTGCCAGCAGCGCGCGACAGGGGGGGACCCAGTACTTC. Protein: CASSARQGGTQYF.

V is TRBV12-3 or TRBV12-4 and J is TRBJ2-3, with 9 nucleotides matching TRBD2. After removal of 1 base from V and 14 bases from J, the junction contained 7 bases not matched to a gene. CDR3 length: 13 amino acids. The CDR3 loop is CASSLGGLAGGYF. CDR3 sequence (DNA): TGTGCCAGCAGTTTAGGGGGACTAGCCGGCGGGTATTTT.

V is TRBV7-3 and J is TRBJ1-1, with 11 bases matching TRBD1. V shed 5 bases, J shed 10 bases, and the junction held 12 bases outside the gene matches. The CDR3 consists of 15 residues. Germline V CDR1 and CDR2: SGHTA, FQGTGA. The CDR3 loop is CASSQRTGGAAVAFF. The CDR3 DNA reads TGTGCCAGCAGCCAACGGACAGGGGGCGCAGCCGTAGCTTTCTTT.

The CDR3 DNA follows: TGTGCCAGCAGAGAGAGGGGGCGCCCAGATACGCAGTATTTT. Translation gives CASRERGRPDTQYF. The rearrangement joins TRBV27 to TRBJ2-3; 7 positions match TRBD1. After removal of 6 bases from V and 4 bases from J, the junction contained 7 bases not matched to a gene. This CDR3 spans 14 amino acids. Germline CDR1 is MNHEY and CDR2 is SMNVEV (reference sequence).

V is TRBV14 and J is TRBJ1-2; 9 bases fit TRBD1. This CDR3 is 16 amino acids long. V dropped 4 bases and J dropped 5; count of bases not matched to a gene: 11. Germline CDR1 reads SGHDN; CDR2 reads FVKESK. In nucleotides, the CDR3 is TGTGCCAGCAGCCCTTCTTCACAGGGGGCTTTGTATGGCTACACCTTC. Its translation is CASSPSSQGALYGYTF.

The chain employs TRBV27 and TRBJ2-7; perhaps TRBD2 as D (6 bases). The V end was cut by 4 bases, the J end by 2 bases, with 12 bases between. The germline CDR1 and CDR2 sequences are MNHEY and SMNVEV (reference sequence). This CDR3 is 14 amino acids long. The DNA of the CDR3 is TGTGCCAGCAGTTCGAGGACTAAAACCTACGAGCAGTACTTC. Its translation: CASSSRTKTYEQYF.